The 24 T cell receptor beta chains below come from one sample, sequenced in a study of T cells after yellow fever vaccination (dated by TCRdb to the late 2010s). The treatment or condition label on this specimen signifies: live attenuated yellow fever vaccine strain. The library was built by means of 5' RACE. The sequencer listed for this sample is Illumina NovaSeq 6000. The public reads were reprocessed in TCRdb via fastp at Q25 and MiXCR, keeping in-frame beta chains. One record per CDR3 amino acid sequence lists the most common genes and DNA. The sample records more than 300,000 distinct CDR3 sequences, around 11% of which are singletons. The ten biggest clones cover roughly 3% of the sample. The input for sequencing was CD4+ T cells sorted from PBMCs, taken 45 days after the yellow fever booster vaccination. The source is a man younger than 35 who received the YFV17D yellow fever vaccine.

This clonotype appeared a few times. DNA for the CDR3: TGCAGTGCCACGCGGGAGGGTAGCACCGGGGAGCTGTTTTTT. Protein sequence: CSATREGSTGELFF. This chain connects TRBV20-1 to TRBJ2-2, with 9 nucleotides matching TRBD2. Germline lookup yields CDR1 DFQATT and CDR2 SNEGSKA (reference sequence). The CDR3 consists of 14 residues. The J segment lost 4 bases and the V segment lost 6 bases, leaving 6 bases of the junction unmatched.

V usage is TRBV20-1 and J usage is TRBJ2-2, with D possibly being TRBD2 (5 bases). The V gene's germline CDR1 is DFQATT and CDR2 SNEGSKA (reference sequence). V lost 1 base and J 3 bases, leaving 9 bases between the germline ends. CDR3 length: 14 amino acids. The CDR3 nucleotides are TGCAGTGCTAGAGGGGTGGACTACACCGGGGAGCTGTTTTTT. Its protein is CSARGVDYTGELFF.

This clonotype was observed a few times. The chain uses TRBV5-1 and TRBJ2-1, with unresolved D. The CDR3 contains 14 residues. Deletions cut 6 bases from V and 4 bases from J, with 14 bases between. The germline V gene has CDR1 SGHRS and CDR2 YFSETQ. The CDR3 DNA follows: TGCGCCAGCATCGGGCTCGAGGATTACAATGAGCAGTTCTTC. Its translation is CASIGLEDYNEQFF.

The CDR3 region has the DNA TGTGCCAGCAGCCCCTCGGTGGACTATGGCTACACCTTC. As protein: CASSPSVDYGYTF. The rearrangement joins TRBV7-2 to TRBJ1-2; D is undetermined. The CDR3 runs 13 residues. With 5 bases removed from V and 3 bases from J, the gap between germline ends came to 10 bases. Germline assignment: CDR1 SGHTA and CDR2 FQGNSA. Looking up the rest from reference TRBV7-2 and TRBJ1-2 gives the full variable domain: GAGVSQSPSNKVTEKGKDVELRCDPISGHTALYWYRQSLGQGLEFLIYFQGNSAPDKSGLPSDRFSAERTGGSVSTLTIQRTQQEDSAVYLCASSPSVDYGYTFGSGTRLTVV.

The chain recombines TRBV2 with TRBJ2-5; possible D gene TRBD2, 5 bases. The germline V gene encodes CDR1 SNHLY and CDR2 FYNNEI. This CDR3 is 12 amino acids long. V lost 9 bases, J lost 8 bases, and 16 bases lay in between. This CDR3 reads CASRGPPPTQYF. The DNA for the CDR3 is TGTGCCAGTCGCGGGCCCCCGCCCACCCAGTACTTC.

This rearrangement joins TRBV6-5 to TRBJ1-1; weak D call: TRBD1 (5 bases). Germline CDR1 is MNHEY and CDR2 is SVGAGI. The V and J ends lost 11 bases and 4 bases respectively, with 11 bases between them. The CDR3 is 11 amino acids. The CDR3 DNA is TGTGCCGCAGGGAGTGGCACTGAAGCTTTCTTT. It specifies CAAGSGTEAFF.

The chain employs TRBV7-2 and TRBJ1-6; D is possibly TRBD1 (5 bases). The CDR3 is 15 amino acids. Germline values: CDR1 SGHTA, CDR2 FQGNSA. V gave up 5 bases and J gave up 8 bases, with 16 bases separating them. The CDR3, as DNA: TGTGCCAGCAGCCCCGGGGGGGGACCCCATTCACCCCTCCACTTT. Translating gives CASSPGGGPHSPLHF.

This clonotype turned up a few times. The V and J genes are TRBV18 and TRBJ2-7; D not certain. Germline V gene lookup returns CDR1 KGHSH and CDR2 LQKENI. The CDR3 totals 15 residues. V was pared by 0 bases and J by 3 bases, with 12 bases between. The CDR3: CASSPPTSVGYEQYF. DNA of the CDR3: TGTGCCAGCTCACCACCGACTTCAGTCGGCTACGAGCAGTACTTC.

This clonotype turned up a few times. This chain uses TRBV7-9 with TRBJ1-4; 8 bases line up with TRBD1. The J segment lost 5 bases and the V segment lost 5 bases, leaving 4 bases of the junction unmatched. The CDR3 loop spans 14 amino acids. Germline V gene lookup returns CDR1 SEHNR and CDR2 FQNEAQ (reference sequence). The DNA of the CDR3 is TGTGCCAGCAGCAATACAGGGGGGAATGAAAAACTGTTTTTT. Protein sequence: CASSNTGGNEKLFF.

At least ten counts were recorded for this clonotype. V gene TRBV12-3 or TRBV12-4 combines with J gene TRBJ1-5, with unresolved D. Trimming shortened V by 6 bases and J by 6 bases, and 15 bases separated the two germline ends. The length of the CDR3 is 14 residues. The CDR3 DNA is TGTGCCAGCAGCGACCTTCGGGTGGGTCAGCCCCAGCATTTT. As protein: CASSDLRVGQPQHF.

This chain uses TRBV24-1 with TRBJ2-1; D unresolved. Trimming took off 2 bases at V and 0 bases at J, with 7 bases between the two ends. Germline CDR1 KGHDR, CDR2 SFDVKD. The CDR3 contains 15 residues. As DNA, the CDR3 is TGTGCCACCAGTGATTCTGGTAGCTCCTACAATGAGCAGTTCTTC. Its protein is CATSDSGSSYNEQFF.

This clonotype has ten or more counts. This chain joins TRBV3-1 and TRBJ2-3; D might be TRBD2 (6 bases). V was shortened by 4 bases and J by 0 bases, with 11 bases between the two germline ends. The CDR3 totals 15 residues. Per germline, CDR1 LGHDT and CDR2 YNNKEL (reference sequence). Here the CDR3 reads CASSPTGTSTDTQYF. In nucleotides, the CDR3 is TGTGCCAGCAGCCCCACCGGGACTAGCACAGATACGCAGTATTTT.

This clonotype was picked up a small number of times. V and J are TRBV7-2 and TRBJ2-3; 7 positions match TRBD1. CDR1 and CDR2 from the germline V gene are SGHTA and FQGNSA. Germline trimming cut 5 bases from V and 5 bases from J; bases unmatched to any gene: 13. The CDR3 has 16 amino acids. The CDR3: CASSKGGQGYVDTQYF. CDR3 nucleotide sequence: TGTGCCAGCAGCAAAGGGGGCCAGGGGTATGTAGATACGCAGTATTTT.

The count of this clonotype is one. V is TRBV5-1 and J is TRBJ2-7; TRBD1 might be the D (5 bases). Germline V gene sequence: CDR1 SGHRS, CDR2 YFSETQ. This CDR3 spans 16 amino acids. The V gene lost 0 bases and the J gene lost 3 bases, with 16 bases spanning the gap. The CDR3 spells CASSLGGGPMFYEQYF. The CDR3 DNA follows: TGCGCCAGCAGCTTGGGGGGCGGCCCTATGTTCTACGAGCAGTACTTC. The complete variable domain, with remaining parts taken from reference TRBV5-1 and TRBJ2-7, reads KAGVTQTPRYLIKTRGQQVTLSCSPISGHRSVSWYQQTPGQGLQFLFEYFSETQRNKGNFPGRFSGRQFSNSRSEMNVSTLELGDSALYLCASSLGGGPMFYEQYFGPGTRLTVT.

This clonotype was detected only a few times. V usage is TRBV7-2 and J usage is TRBJ2-1, with D tentatively TRBD1 or TRBD2 (7 bases each). Germline V gives CDR1 SGHTA, CDR2 FQGNSA. V was clipped by 7 bases and J by 6 bases, with 19 bases between them. The CDR3 extends over 15 amino acids. This chain's CDR3 is CASTRGGAFRNEQFF. The CDR3 DNA sequence: TGTGCCAGCACCAGGGGGGGGGCTTTCCGCAATGAGCAGTTCTTC. Looking up the rest from reference TRBV7-2 and TRBJ2-1 gives the full variable domain: GAGVSQSPSNKVTEKGKDVELRCDPISGHTALYWYRQSLGQGLEFLIYFQGNSAPDKSGLPSDRFSAERTGGSVSTLTIQRTQQEDSAVYLCASTRGGAFRNEQFFGPGTRLTVL.

The V and J genes are TRBV5-1 and TRBJ2-7; perhaps D is TRBD1 or TRBD2 (5 bases each). V was shortened by 4 bases and J by 6 bases, with 20 bases between the two germline ends. The CDR3 consists of 15 residues. The germline V gene encodes CDR1 SGHRS and CDR2 YFSETQ. In DNA, the CDR3 is TGCGCCAGCAGCCGAACCGGGACCGCGTCGGGCGAGCAGTACTTC. It is translated as CASSRTGTASGEQYF.

This clonotype was counted a few times. V is TRBV6-6 and J is TRBJ1-1; D remains unclear. CDR3 size: 11 residues. Trimming removed 5 bases from V and 8 bases from J, with 9 bases in between. CDR1 and CDR2 (germline): MNHNY, SVGAGI (reference sequence). In DNA form, the CDR3 reads TGTGCCAGCAGTCCCAGGAGGGAAGCTTTCTTT. It specifies CASSPRREAFF.

The chain is built from TRBV7-9 and TRBJ2-1; 9 nucleotides match TRBD1. V lost 5 bases and J lost 2; bases outside the gene matches: 4. In germline, CDR1 is SEHNR, CDR2 FQNEAQ (reference sequence). CDR3 length equals 15 residues. The CDR3 region is CASSRTGVPYNEQFF. The CDR3 DNA reads TGTGCCAGCAGCCGGACAGGGGTCCCCTACAATGAGCAGTTCTTC.

J is TRBJ1-5 and V is TRBV2; D is ambiguous. V gave up 6 bases and J gave up 2 bases, with 11 bases separating them. The CDR3 runs 14 residues. Germline values: CDR1 SNHLY, CDR2 FYNNEI. The CDR3 sequence: CASRRAVGNQPQHF. CDR3 sequence (DNA): TGTGCCAGCAGGAGGGCTGTCGGCAATCAGCCCCAGCATTTT.

The table lists this clonotype with a count of one. The rearrangement links TRBV7-2 to TRBJ2-5; D possibly corresponds to TRBD2 (7 bases). V lost 5 bases, J lost 5 bases, and 27 bases lay in between. The CDR3 consists of 18 residues. Looked up from germline, CDR1 is SGHTA and CDR2 is FQGNSA. The CDR3 DNA reads TGTGCCAGCAGCCCCGCGAGGGGGGGGGGGACTATCGGGGAGACCCAGTACTTC. Translating it yields CASSPARGGGTIGETQYF.

CDR3 in DNA: TGTGCCAGCAGTCGCCGGACAGATTGGGGCAATCAGCCCCAGCATTTT. It codes for CASSRRTDWGNQPQHF. The chain links TRBV27 to TRBJ1-5; possible D gene TRBD1, 6 bases. V lost 5 bases and J 2 bases, leaving 16 bases between the germline ends. The CDR3 totals 16 residues. The germline CDR1 and CDR2 sequences are MNHEY and SMNVEV (reference sequence).

V usage is TRBV6-6 and J usage is TRBJ2-5; 7 bases match TRBD2. Per germline, CDR1 MNHNY and CDR2 SVGAGI (reference sequence). V trimming: 0 bases; J trimming: 7 bases; junction bases outside the gene matches: 11. The CDR3 covers 16 residues. For the CDR3, the DNA is TGTGCCAGCAGTTACTCAGAGACTAGCCCCCCAGGGACCCAGTACTTC. It translates to CASSYSETSPPGTQYF.

The J gene is TRBJ1-5, the V gene TRBV29-1; no firm D call. The CDR3 sequence is 13 residues long. Germline CDR1 is SQVTM and CDR2 is ANQGSEA. Between the trimmed V and J ends, which lost 4 bases and 5 bases, there was a span of 12 bases. The CDR3 region is CSVGAGSDQPQHF. The CDR3, as DNA: TGCAGCGTTGGGGCCGGGAGTGATCAGCCCCAGCATTTT.

There are many counts of this clonotype. The V gene is TRBV29-1, the J gene TRBJ2-3; D remains ambiguous. V was pared by 6 bases and J by 7 bases, with 17 bases between. Germline loops: CDR1 SQVTM, CDR2 ANQGSEA. The CDR3 length is 13 residues. CDR3 nucleotides: TGCAGCGTGGCCGGGTCCCTCATGAATACGCAGTATTTT. It specifies CSVAGSLMNTQYF.